The entry that follows covers one TCR beta chain sequence. Data came from immunoSEQ multiplex PCR; TCRdb stores just in-frame clones and leaves some out. The sample contains more than 85,000 clones, more than 90% of which appear only once. CDR3 length: 15 amino acids. CDR1 SEHNR and CDR2 FQNEAQ come from the germline V gene (reference sequence). The J segment lost 4 bases and the V segment lost 5 bases, leaving 10 bases of the junction unmatched. This specimen comes from a study of T cell changes during pregnancy in multiple sclerosis. The sequence was obtained from a female donor with multiple sclerosis, enrolled in a pregnancy study. The rearrangement links TRBV7-9 to TRBJ2-5; 7 bases are a match to TRBD2. This specimen was peripheral blood, taken in the second trimester of pregnancy. The DNA of the CDR3 is TGTGCCAGCAGCCCCAAGGCCCGACTAGCAGAGACCCAGTACTTC. This codes for CASSPKARLAETQYF.